This T cell receptor (beta chain) appears in the sequencing data of a study of T cell responses to AZD1222 COVID-19 vaccine. General study results and limits: Baseline seropositivity occurred in only 5 to 7 AZD1222 recipients. Without day 14 samples, only post-peak T cell repertoires were studied.

A note on this clone: Its antigen remains unidentified.

The table came from immunoSEQ multiplex PCR; TCRdb's copy has only in-frame clones and leaves some out. The sample contains approximately 150,000 clones, roughly 90% of which appear only once. The CDR3 length is 14 residues. The junction had 6 bases not matched to a gene; V was cut back by 6 bases and J by 4 bases. Germline V gene data show CDR1 as SNHLY and CDR2 as FYNNEI. The source material was peripheral blood, sampled 28 days after the second AZD1222 dose. The receptor was isolated from an adult who received the AZD1222 COVID-19 vaccine. The chain joins TRBV2 to TRBJ2-7, with TRBD1 matching over 10 bases. CDR3 DNA sequence: TGTGCCAGCAGGTTGGGACAGGGGTTGTACGAGCAGTACTTC. It is translated as CASRLGQGLYEQYF. The variable domain in full, completed from reference TRBV2 and TRBJ2-7, reads EPEVTQTPSHQVTQMGQEVILRCVPISNHLYFYWYRQILGQKVEFLVSFYNNEISEKSEIFDDQFSVERPDGSNFTLKIRSTKLEDSAMYFCASRLGQGLYEQYFGPGTRLTVT.